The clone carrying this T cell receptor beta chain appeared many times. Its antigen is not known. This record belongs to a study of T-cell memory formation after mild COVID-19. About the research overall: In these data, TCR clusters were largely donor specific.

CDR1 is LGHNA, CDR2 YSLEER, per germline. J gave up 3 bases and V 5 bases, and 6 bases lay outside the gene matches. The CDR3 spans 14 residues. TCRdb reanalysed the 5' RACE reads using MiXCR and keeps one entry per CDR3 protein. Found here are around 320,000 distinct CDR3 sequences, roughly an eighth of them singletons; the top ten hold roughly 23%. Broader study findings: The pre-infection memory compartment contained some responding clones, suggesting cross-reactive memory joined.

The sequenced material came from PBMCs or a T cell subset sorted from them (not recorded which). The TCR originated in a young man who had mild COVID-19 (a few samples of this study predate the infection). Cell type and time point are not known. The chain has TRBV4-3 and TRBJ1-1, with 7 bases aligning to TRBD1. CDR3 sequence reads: CASSFIQGDTEAFF. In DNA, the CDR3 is TGCGCCAGCAGCTTCATCCAGGGGGACACTGAAGCTTTCTTT.